This T cell receptor beta chain was identified in a study of blood T cell repertoires in COVID-19. Assay used: immunoSEQ multiplex PCR; TCRdb lists only in-frame clones, some missing. The table shows about 110,000 clones, with around 84% occurring only once. The V gene end was trimmed by 8 bases and the J gene end by 2 bases; junction bases not matched to a gene: 1. CDR3 length: 13 residues. Germline V gene sequence: CDR1 SNHLY, CDR2 FYNNEI. The rearrangement links TRBV2 to TRBJ2-1; 9 bases match TRBD2. The sequence derives from a woman aged 40 to 55 with acute or convalescent COVID-19. Sample: peripheral blood. The CDR3 region has the DNA TGTGCCAGCGAGCGGGGGGCCTACAATGAGCAGTTCTTC. Protein product: CASERGAYNEQFF.